This T cell receptor beta chain came from a study of T cells in Graves' hyperthyroidism and ophthalmopathy. Based on clinical symptoms, serum thyroxine and TRAb, thyroid ultrasound and orbital computed tomography, diagnoses were reached. This clonotype was picked up a small number of times. There were TCR beta CDR3 regions amplified from RNA transcripts. A set of HTBI primers served as the primers for a first-round RT-PCR of the TCR CDR3. TCRdb itself ran the multiplex PCR reads through MiXCR, one entry per CDR3 protein. The sample records hundreds of thousands of distinct CDR3 sequences, nearly 15% being singletons. Sequencing was done on a sample of blood. The source of this sequence is a woman aged 55-69 years with Graves' ophthalmopathy.

The CDR3: CASTRKAEAFF. The CDR3 coding sequence is TGTGCCAGCACCCGGAAGGCTGAAGCTTTCTTT. The rearrangement uses TRBV6-1 and TRBJ1-1; D is undetermined. The ends were cut back, 7 bases at V and 6 bases at J, with 9 bases in the middle. This CDR3 region has 11 residues. The germline CDR1 and CDR2 sequences are MNHNS and SASEGT.